This T cell receptor beta chain was retrieved from a study of T cell changes during pregnancy in multiple sclerosis (dated 2019 in TCRdb). The study in broad terms: In women with multiple sclerosis, the researchers looked at how the T cell repertoire shifted as pregnancy progressed.

The method was the immunoSEQ multiplex PCR assay. In TCRdb, the immuneACCESS table is reduced to in-frame sequences with V and J assigned. These tables do not hold every clone; where another copy was compared, an unresolved V gene accounts for under half, and the others remain unexplained. This sample is represented by some 60,000 clones; about 92% of them were singletons. The ten top clones hold under 2% of the sample. The germline V gene encodes CDR1 MNHNS and CDR2 SASEGT. From the cysteine through the phenylalanine, the CDR3 covers 14 amino acids. CDR3 DNA is the only sequence kept; it has 42 bases, read in frame from the first base. For this clone: Its antigen target is currently unknown. No much larger clonotype is one base removed from it; base qualities were not supplied.

The sequence was obtained from a female donor with multiple sclerosis, enrolled in a pregnancy study. The material was peripheral blood, obtained after pregnancy. In this chain, TRBV6-1 is recombined with TRBJ1-3; the D gene assignment is ambiguous. The DNA sequence is TGTGCTTACAGAGATCCTAACTCTGGAAACACCATATATTTT. This is translated as CAYRDPNSGNTIYF.